The source of this TCR beta chain is a study of OX40 agonist ivuxolimab in advanced cancers. The study in broad terms: Ivuxolimab was a fully human IgG2 agonistic monoclonal antibody targeting the costimulatory receptor OX40 (CD134). Peripheral TCRbeta sequencing was intended to test whether TCR sequence diversity was altered and clonal T-cell expansion was caused by ivuxolimab. The paper reports the monotherapy dose-escalation portion (N ≈ 50 patients) of the phase I ivuxolimab trial. Patients were allowed to have had prior anti-PD-1, anti-PD-L1 or anti-CTLA-4 therapy, and 30% to 40% of the dose-escalation patients had been treated with checkpoint inhibitors. Of the approximately 50 dose-escalation patients, hepatocellular carcinoma was present in around 20, melanoma in around 15, renal cell carcinoma in 9 and head and neck cancer in 9. Intravenous ivuxolimab was administered to patients every 2 weeks at six dose levels: 0.01, 0.1, 0.3, 1.5, 3 and 10 mg/kg. The dose-escalation cohort was roughly 83% male with a mean age of about 60 years, ranging from about 23 to 85. Partial responses occurred in three dose-escalation patients: two with cutaneous melanoma and one with hepatocellular carcinoma.

Details on this clone: It has no known antigen specificity. No base quality values were provided; no much bigger clone lies one nucleotide off.

For sequencing of the TCRbeta CDR3 region, genomic DNA was extracted from the sorted cells. The immunoSEQ Assay was used for sequencing of TCRbeta CDR3 regions. TCRdb mirrors the immuneACCESS table, restricted to in-frame sequences. Some clones are absent from its copies; in checked studies, under half trace to an unresolved V gene, and the reason for the others is unknown. Present in this sample are approximately 76,000 clones, around 90% of which were seen just once. The ten biggest clones cover about 0.9% of the sample. Results the study describes overall, beyond this receptor: The antigen specificity of the peripheral T cells that underwent clonal expansion was not determined. Partial responders in the 0.1-3.0 mg/kg groups had among the lowest normalized peripheral clonal expansion, especially among CD8+ T cells. Low levels of normalized T-cell clonal expansion were also seen in some patients who did not respond. On average, CD8+ T cells showed more expanded clones than CD4+ T cells after ivuxolimab. Clonal expansion of both CD4+ and CD8+ blood T cells was observed from baseline to week 6 at doses 0.1 to 3.0 mg/kg.

Patients with autoimmune disease history or receiving systemic immunosuppression were excluded from the trial. Peripheral blood for TCR sequencing was collected from all dose cohorts at baseline, on cycle 4 day 1, and on cycle 7 day 1. The samples were drawn from a first-in-human, open-label, multicenter phase I dose-escalation trial of ivuxolimab. Adults with locally advanced or metastatic head and neck squamous cell, hepatocellular, melanoma or renal cell carcinoma were enrolled in the trial. Before TCR sequencing, CD4+ T cells and CD8+ T cells were sorted from peripheral blood as separate populations. CDR1 SGHDT and CDR2 YYEEEE were looked up in the germline V gene. Reading from cysteine to phenylalanine, the CDR3 counts 11 amino acids. The only DNA kept is the CDR3, 33 bases in frame from the first base. Relative to germline, V is 2 bases shorter and J is 5 bases shorter, with 4 bases between their ends.

The sequencing used CD4+ or CD8+ T cells sorted from blood, collected in a trial of the OX40 agonist ivuxolimab. This sequence uses TRBV5-6 and TRBJ2-5; the D gene remains uncertain. The receptor was isolated from an adult with an advanced solid tumor such as melanoma, head and neck, liver or kidney cancer. The CDR3 reads as follows: CASSLRETQYF. The DNA sequence is TGTGCCAGCAGCTTAAGGGAGACCCAGTACTTC.